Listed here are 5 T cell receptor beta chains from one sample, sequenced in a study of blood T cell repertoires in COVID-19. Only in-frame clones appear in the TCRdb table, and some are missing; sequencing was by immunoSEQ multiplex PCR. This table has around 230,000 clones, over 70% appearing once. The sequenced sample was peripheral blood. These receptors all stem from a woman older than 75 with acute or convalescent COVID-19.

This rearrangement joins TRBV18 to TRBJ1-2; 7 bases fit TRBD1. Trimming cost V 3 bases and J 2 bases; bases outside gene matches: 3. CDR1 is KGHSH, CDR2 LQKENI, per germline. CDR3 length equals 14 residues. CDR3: CASSPRGGNYGYTF. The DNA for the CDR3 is TGTGCCAGCTCACCGAGAGGGGGCAACTATGGCTACACCTTC. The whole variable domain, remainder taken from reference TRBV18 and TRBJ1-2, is NAGVMQNPRHLVRRRGQEARLRCSPMKGHSHVYWYRQLPEEGLKFMVYLQKENIIDESGMPKERFSAEFPKEGPSILRIQQVVRGDSAAYFCASSPRGGNYGYTFGSGTRLTVV.

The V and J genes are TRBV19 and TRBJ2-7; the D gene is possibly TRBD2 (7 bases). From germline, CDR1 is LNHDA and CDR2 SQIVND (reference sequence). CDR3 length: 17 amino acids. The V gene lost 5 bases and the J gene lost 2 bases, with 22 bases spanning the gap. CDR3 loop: CASSRTAGGGGTYEQYF. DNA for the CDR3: TGTGCCAGTAGTCGAACGGCAGGAGGGGGGGGGACCTACGAGCAGTACTTC.

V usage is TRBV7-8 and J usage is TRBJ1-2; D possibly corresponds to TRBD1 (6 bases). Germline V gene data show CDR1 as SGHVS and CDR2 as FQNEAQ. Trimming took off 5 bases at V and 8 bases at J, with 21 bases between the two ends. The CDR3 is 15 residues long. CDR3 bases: TGTGCCAGCAGCGTCGTGGGGGGGCAGGTTGGCGGCTACACCTTC. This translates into CASSVVGGQVGGYTF.

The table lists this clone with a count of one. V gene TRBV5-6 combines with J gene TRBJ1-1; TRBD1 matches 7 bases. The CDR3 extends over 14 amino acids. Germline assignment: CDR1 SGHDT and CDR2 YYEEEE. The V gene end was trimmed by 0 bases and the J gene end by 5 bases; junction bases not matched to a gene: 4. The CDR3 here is CASSLATGRTEAFF. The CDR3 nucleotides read TGTGCCAGCAGCTTGGCGACAGGGAGGACTGAAGCTTTCTTT.

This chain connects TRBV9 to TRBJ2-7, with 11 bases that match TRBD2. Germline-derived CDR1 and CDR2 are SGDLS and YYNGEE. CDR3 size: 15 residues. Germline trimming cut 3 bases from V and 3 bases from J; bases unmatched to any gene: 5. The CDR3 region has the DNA TGTGCCAGCAGCGCCACTAGCGGGAGAAGCTACGAGCAGTACTTC. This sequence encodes CASSATSGRSYEQYF.